These 21 T cell receptor beta chains were all obtained from the same sample, sequenced in a study of T cells after yellow fever vaccination. TCRdb re-analysed the 5' RACE reads in MiXCR, keeping a single row per CDR3 protein. The sample gives about 85,000 distinct CDR3 sequences, 13% of which show up once; roughly 24% is in the top ten. The sequencing used CD8+ T cells not binding an NS4B(214-222) dextramer, sorted from PBMCs, collected around 3 weeks after the first yellow fever vaccination. These receptors all stem from a man between 18 and 29 years old who received the YFV17D yellow fever vaccine.

The rearrangement joins TRBV6-1 to TRBJ1-1; D remains ambiguous. Between the trimmed V and J ends, which lost 8 bases and 1 base, there was a span of 14 bases. The CDR3 totals 14 residues. Per germline, CDR1 MNHNS and CDR2 SASEGT. The chain's CDR3 is CASRKGAGNTEAFF. For the CDR3, the DNA is TGTGCCAGCCGGAAGGGAGCCGGGAACACTGAAGCTTTCTTT.

The table lists this clonotype with many counts. This rearrangement joins TRBV29-1 to TRBJ2-3; tentatively, D is TRBD1 (5 bases). Germline CDR1 and CDR2: SQVTM and ANQGSEA. Between the trimmed V and J ends, which lost 3 bases and 2 bases, there was a span of 9 bases. The CDR3 runs 13 residues. The CDR3 is CSVDLGPTDTQYF. CDR3 sequence (DNA): TGCAGCGTTGATTTGGGGCCCACAGATACGCAGTATTTT.

This chain joins TRBV4-2 and TRBJ1-4; D ambiguous. This CDR3 contains 12 residues. V lost 2 bases and J lost 6, with 4 bases in between. From germline, CDR1 is LGHNA and CDR2 YNFKEQ. For the CDR3, the DNA is TGTGCCAGCAGCCAAAGTGATGAAAAACTGTTTTTT. Protein product: CASSQSDEKLFF.

V gene TRBV11-2 combines with J gene TRBJ2-2, with D unresolved. Looked up from germline, CDR1 is SGHAT and CDR2 is FQNNGV. The CDR3 is made up of 17 amino acids. Trimming shortened V by 3 bases and J by 1 base, and 15 bases separated the two germline ends. The CDR3: CASSFGMGTQNTGELFF. In DNA form, the CDR3 reads TGTGCCAGCAGCTTTGGGATGGGAACTCAGAACACCGGGGAGCTGTTTTTT. Using reference TRBV11-2 and TRBJ2-2 for the parts outside the CDR3, the full variable domain is EAGVAQSPRYKIIEKRQSVAFWCNPISGHATLYWYQQILGQGPKLLIQFQNNGVVDDSQLPKDRFSAERLKGVDSTLKIQPAKLEDSAVYLCASSFGMGTQNTGELFFGEGSRLTVL.

This clonotype was counted between two and nine times. The chain joins TRBV11-2 to TRBJ2-3, with D tentatively TRBD2 (6 bases). Per the germline V gene, CDR1 is SGHAT and CDR2 is FQNNGV. Trimming cost V 4 bases and J 3 bases, with 14 bases left between them. The CDR3 spans 15 residues. This chain's CDR3 is CASSSTGGETDTQYF. CDR3 bases: TGTGCCAGCAGCTCTACCGGCGGGGAAACAGATACGCAGTATTTT.

The chain combines TRBV28 with TRBJ2-4; 9 bases line up with TRBD1. Germline loops: CDR1 MDHEN, CDR2 SYDVKM. The junction had 4 bases not matched to a gene; V was cut back by 3 bases and J by 7 bases. The CDR3 loop spans 14 amino acids. CDR3 DNA: TGTGCCAGCAGTTTCCGGGACAGGGTTAACATTCAGTACTTC. This gives the protein CASSFRDRVNIQYF.

This clonotype was counted only a few times. The V gene is TRBV4-3, the J gene TRBJ2-3; D not certain. Germline lookup yields CDR1 LGHNA and CDR2 YSLEER. The V gene lost 0 bases and the J gene lost 2 bases, with 12 bases spanning the gap. The length of the CDR3 is 16 residues. The CDR3 DNA sequence: TGCGCCAGCAGCCAAGATTACATGGCCTTCACAGATACGCAGTATTTT. It yields the protein CASSQDYMAFTDTQYF.

This clonotype was observed a few times. The chain uses TRBV6-5 and TRBJ2-7; TRBD2 is a possible D gene (7 bases). There are 17 residues in the CDR3. Trimming took 0 bases from V and 0 from J, leaving 15 bases between them. Germline values: CDR1 MNHEY, CDR2 SVGAGI. The chain's CDR3 is CASSYSPLGGDSYEQYF. The CDR3 nucleotides read TGTGCCAGCAGTTACTCCCCTCTAGGGGGGGACTCCTACGAGCAGTACTTC.

The chain employs TRBV2 and TRBJ1-4, with D possibly being TRBD1 (5 bases). The germline CDR1 and CDR2 sequences are SNHLY and FYNNEI. This CDR3 comprises 13 residues. V was trimmed by 3 bases and J by 10 bases, leaving 12 bases between them. The CDR3 is CASSEALGGKLFF. The CDR3 coding sequence is TGTGCCAGCAGTGAGGCTCTGGGGGGAAAACTGTTTTTT.

This clonotype was counted only a few times. The gene calls are TRBV5-1 and TRBJ2-1; the D is unclear. The V gene's germline CDR1 is SGHRS and CDR2 YFSETQ. V was clipped by 0 bases and J by 4 bases, with 11 bases between them. The CDR3 length is 15 residues. CDR3 protein: CASSLAAAGYNEQFF. For the CDR3, the DNA is TGCGCCAGCAGCTTGGCCGCGGCCGGATACAATGAGCAGTTCTTC.

In this sample, this clonotype turned up a few times. This chain connects TRBV11-2 to TRBJ2-3; TRBD2 aligns across 9 bases. The CDR3 has 19 amino acids. Germline CDR1 SGHAT, CDR2 FQNNGV. V gave up 4 bases and J gave up 2 bases; unmatched junction bases: 16. The CDR3 bases are TGTGCCAGCAGCTCCCCGTTAAGTTCGCGGGGGGGGACCACAGATACGCAGTATTTT. It is translated as CASSSPLSSRGGTTDTQYF.

This clonotype was observed a handful of times. The V call is TRBV11-1, the J call TRBJ2-1; 11 bases agree with TRBD2. This CDR3 is 18 amino acids long. Germline lookup yields CDR1 SGHAT and CDR2 FQDESV (reference sequence). V shed 5 bases, J shed 0 bases, and the junction held 9 bases outside the gene matches. The CDR3 region has the DNA TGTGCCAGCAGCCCCCGGACTAGCGGGCAACTCTCCTACAATGAGCAGTTCTTC. Encoded protein: CASSPRTSGQLSYNEQFF.

This chain links TRBV12-3 or TRBV12-4 with TRBJ2-3; 7 nucleotides match TRBD2. Trimming cost V 3 bases and J 4 bases; bases outside gene matches: 7. This CDR3 has 15 residues. The CDR3 protein is CASSLVAGVSDTQYF. In DNA, the CDR3 is TGTGCCAGCAGTTTGGTAGCGGGTGTGTCAGATACGCAGTATTTT.

The chain links TRBV21-1 to TRBJ2-2; the table gives TRBD1 as D, unverified against the DNA. TRBV21-1 is a pseudogene. The CDR3 consists of 16 residues. CDR3 amino acids: CASRPGRTGGTGELFF. CDR3 nucleotide sequence: TGTGCCAGCAGGCCAGGTCGGACAGGGGGCACCGGGGAGCTGTTTTTT.

This rearrangement joins TRBV6-1 to TRBJ2-1; 14 bases agree with TRBD2. This CDR3 has 14 residues. V shed 11 bases and J 4 bases; nucleotides not matched to a gene: 4. Germline V lookup: CDR1 MNHNS, CDR2 SASEGT. The CDR3 is CALGLAGGYNEQFF. CDR3 nucleotide sequence: TGTGCCTTAGGACTAGCGGGGGGTTACAATGAGCAGTTCTTC.

In nucleotides, the CDR3 is TGTGCCAGCAGCTTAGATTTCCTTGAGAGGAAGAACACCGGGGAGCTGTTTTTT. Protein product: CASSLDFLERKNTGELFF. This chain links TRBV11-2 with TRBJ2-2; D remains ambiguous. V gave up 0 bases and J gave up 1 base, with 15 bases separating them. Per the germline V gene, CDR1 is SGHAT and CDR2 is FQNNGV. The length of the CDR3 is 18 residues.

This clonotype has at least ten counts. The chain carries TRBV7-9 and TRBJ1-1; D is unclear. Germline CDR1 is SEHNR and CDR2 is FQNEAQ (reference sequence). The CDR3 runs to 11 residues. Trimming removed 5 bases from V and 2 bases from J, with 3 bases in between. In nucleotides, the CDR3 is TGTGCCAGCAGCCGAAACACTGAAGCTTTCTTT. Its translation is CASSRNTEAFF.

V and J are TRBV7-9 and TRBJ1-2, with 7 nucleotides matching TRBD1. V was clipped by 5 bases and J by 5 bases; unmatched bases: 14. This CDR3 is 16 amino acids long. Germline assignment: CDR1 SEHNR and CDR2 FQNEAQ (reference sequence). The CDR3 region has the DNA TGTGCCAGCAGCGCACCGACAGGGCCCCCGGGTTATGGCTACACCTTC. This translates into CASSAPTGPPGYGYTF.

This clonotype was seen more than once but under ten times. CDR3 DNA sequence: TGTGCCAGCAGCGCGGACTGGCCGAACACCGGGGAGCTGTTTTTT. Translation: CASSADWPNTGELFF. The chain links TRBV7-8 to TRBJ2-2, with a possible D match to TRBD2 (5 bases). CDR1 SGHVS and CDR2 FQNEAQ come from the germline V gene. Trimming left V 5 bases short and J 0 bases short, with 10 bases between. This CDR3 spans 15 amino acids.

The chain links TRBV5-1 to TRBJ1-1; no clear D gene. With 0 bases removed from V and 5 bases from J, the gap between germline ends came to 11 bases. Germline-derived CDR1 and CDR2 are SGHRS and YFSETQ. This CDR3 has 14 amino acids. The CDR3 loop is CASSLATGLTEAFF. The CDR3 DNA reads as TGCGCCAGCAGCTTGGCCACCGGGTTAACTGAAGCTTTCTTT.

This clonotype was counted only a few times. The chain links TRBV20-1 to TRBJ2-1; 7 nucleotides line up with TRBD1. V shed 3 bases and J 8 bases; nucleotides not matched to a gene: 7. Looked up from germline, CDR1 is DFQATT and CDR2 is SNEGSKA (reference sequence). CDR3 length: 13 amino acids. This chain's CDR3 is CSASGTAFHEQFF. CDR3 DNA sequence: TGCAGTGCTAGCGGGACAGCCTTTCATGAGCAGTTCTTC.